This T cell receptor beta chain was sequenced in a study of blood T cell repertoires in COVID-19. Study-level background: Samples representing acute and convalescent COVID-19 were sourced from the United States, Italy and Spain. PBMCs, B-cell-depleted T cells, or T cells provided the cDNA or gDNA that made up the material.

Authors' data handling: Scientists estimated how many nucleated cells there were by amplifying reference gene primers. Some clones are missing from TCRdb's copy, which holds only in-frame ones; the method was immunoSEQ multiplex PCR. V, J and clone size reflect that table, while D and trimming were determined from the DNA. The sample includes approximately 200,000 clones, 70% to 90% of them seen just once. Trimming pared 2 bases from V and 0 bases from J, leaving 4 bases between. Looked up from germline, CDR1 is SGHNT and CDR2 is YENEEA. The CDR3 is made up of 13 amino acids. The receptor was isolated from a middle-aged man with acute or convalescent COVID-19. The V gene is TRBV11-3, the J gene TRBJ1-1; D uncertain. The sample taken for sequencing was peripheral blood. CDR3 in amino acids: CASSLRVNTEAFF. The CDR3 DNA reads TGTGCCAGCAGCTTAAGAGTGAACACTGAAGCTTTCTTT.